This T cell receptor beta chain derives from a study of T cells expressing NK-cell markers. This CDR3 has 14 residues. Germline CDR1 and CDR2: SQVTM and ANQGSEA. UMIs were included in TCR beta cDNA generated by 5'RACE template switching. TCRdb processed the 5' RACE reads again and assigns one entry to each CDR3 protein, with no DNA. The sample includes hundreds of thousands of distinct CDR3 sequences. On this clonotype itself: What it binds is unknown.

Study-wide points: As a fraction of CD8+ T cells, dominant NKG2C+ clonotypes reached roughly 1.0-7.0% in roughly 6 donors.

The chain carries TRBV29-1 and TRBJ2-2; checking the TCRdb D call of TRBD1 is not possible without DNA. The sequencing input was blood T cells: a sorted CD56 or NKG2C T cell subset, CD4+ or CD8+ T cells, or bulk PBMC T cells (not recorded which). The sequence was obtained from a man younger than 35 in good health. The CDR3 loop reads CSVEDPDSTGELFF.